The next 29 T cell receptor beta chains were all read from a single sample in a study of regulatory T cells in long-lasting Graves disease. Time point noted: newly diagnosed GD, antithyroid drugs for less than 3 months. The TCR library was made from RNA extracted from PBMCs. Sequencing libraries for TCR beta were prepared with iRepertoire HTBI primers and Arm-PCR of CDR3 regions. TCRdb ran MiXCR on the multiplex PCR reads and lists one entry per CDR3 protein. There are approximately 310,000 distinct CDR3 sequences in the sample; 15% to 20% occur only once, and 38% lies in the top ten. The input for sequencing was peripheral blood mononuclear cells (PBMCs), taken at new diagnosis, from a patient treated with antithyroid drugs. These receptors all stem from a female donor with Graves disease.

This clonotype was observed at least ten times. The J gene is TRBJ1-2, the V gene TRBV12-3 or TRBV12-4, with D hard to call. This CDR3 has 11 amino acids. The germline V and J ends were trimmed by 3 bases and 8 bases, with 7 bases remaining between them. CDR3 sequence (DNA): TGTGCCAGCAGTTTGTCCGAGGGCTACACCTTC. Protein: CASSLSEGYTF.

This clonotype was recorded at least ten times. This chain links TRBV5-4 with TRBJ1-4; maybe TRBD1 (5 bases). The length of the CDR3 is 15 residues. V dropped 0 bases and J dropped 7 bases, with 13 bases sitting between them. Germline CDR1 is SGHNT and CDR2 is YYREEE (reference sequence). The CDR3 is CASSLEGPSGEKLFF. CDR3 sequence (DNA): TGTGCCAGCAGCTTGGAGGGGCCTTCGGGTGAAAAACTGTTTTTT.

The chain combines TRBV27 with TRBJ2-1; 7 nucleotides agree with TRBD2. The V gene's germline CDR1 is MNHEY and CDR2 SMNVEV (reference sequence). The CDR3 spans 15 residues. V shed 2 bases and J 6 bases; nucleotides not matched to a gene: 7. For the CDR3, the DNA is TGTGCCAGCAGTTTAGCGGGAGAAACTTTCAATGAGCAGTTCTTC. This encodes CASSLAGETFNEQFF.

This clonotype was recorded at least ten times. The chain recombines TRBV6-1 with TRBJ2-1; TRBD2 matches at 8 bases. Germline V CDR1 and CDR2: MNHNS, SASEGT. With V trimmed by 5 bases and J by 6 bases, 9 bases remained unmatched. The CDR3 is made up of 15 amino acids. The CDR3 region has the DNA TGTGCCAGCAGTAAGTCGGGAGGGCCGATCAATGAGCAGTTCTTC. It specifies CASSKSGGPINEQFF.

This clonotype was observed a handful of times. This may be a read error: a much more frequent sequence differs by one nucleotide. The genes are TRBV2 and TRBJ2-5, with D unresolved. The J call is doubtful: the DNA matches TRBJ2-1 better. The CDR3 sequence is 12 residues long. Germline V gene data show CDR1 as SNHLY and CDR2 as FYNNEI. The CDR3 loop is CASSQNQETQFF. In nucleotides, the CDR3 is TGTGCCAGCAGCCAAAACCAAGAGACCCAGTTCTTC.

This clonotype was recorded many times. The chain links TRBV19 to TRBJ1-5; D is unresolved. Looked up from germline, CDR1 is LNHDA and CDR2 is SQIVND (reference sequence). Between the trimmed V and J ends, which lost 3 bases and 1 base, there was a span of 16 bases. The CDR3 covers 17 residues. CDR3 sequence: CASSIGDGPSSNQPQHF. CDR3 bases: TGTGCCAGTAGTATCGGAGACGGCCCCAGCAGCAATCAGCCCCAGCATTTT.

This clonotype has ten or more counts. This rearrangement joins TRBV2 to TRBJ2-1, with D possibly TRBD2 on 6 matching bases. V gave up 11 bases and J gave up 0 bases, with 11 bases separating them. The CDR3 consists of 13 residues. CDR1 and CDR2 (germline): SNHLY, FYNNEI. The CDR3 nucleotides are TGTGCCGGAGGGATGAGCTCCTACAATGAGCAGTTCTTC. Its translation is CAGGMSSYNEQFF.

This clonotype has a count of ten or more. The chain combines TRBV27 with TRBJ2-3; 7 nucleotides match TRBD2. The CDR3 is 19 residues long. Germline V gene data show CDR1 as MNHEY and CDR2 as SMNVEV (reference sequence). V was pared by 5 bases and J by 4 bases, with 21 bases of the junction left unmatched. The CDR3 DNA is TGTGCCAGCAGTCTTCAAGTCGGGAGGCCGCCCTCCGGGGCAGATACGCAGTATTTT. This encodes CASSLQVGRPPSGADTQYF.

A single count supports this clonotype. Being one base from a much bigger clone, this may be a read error. The V call is TRBV27, the J call TRBJ2-5, with a weak D call TRBD1 (5 bases). The germline gives CDR1 MNHEY, CDR2 SMNVEV (reference sequence). The CDR3 spans 16 residues. The V end was cut by 2 bases, the J end by 11 bases, with 24 bases between. The CDR3 DNA reads as TGTGCCAGCAGTTTAGTGGTAGGGGAAAGGTACAATGAGCAGTACTTC. It specifies CASSLVVGERYNEQYF.

The gene calls are TRBV7-9 and TRBJ2-1; D assignment may be TRBD1 or TRBD2 (5 bases each). This CDR3 is built from 12 residues. Trimming left V 1 base short and J 10 bases short, with 8 bases between. In germline, CDR1 is SEHNR, CDR2 FQNEAQ (reference sequence). In nucleotides, the CDR3 is TGTGCCAGCAGCTTAGGGGGGAAGGAGCAGTTCTTC. It yields the protein CASSLGGKEQFF.

This rearrangement joins TRBV12-3 or TRBV12-4 to TRBJ2-3, with D unresolved. The V end lost 5 bases, the J end lost 6 bases, and 12 bases lay between the germline ends. The CDR3 sequence is 13 residues long. The CDR3 coding sequence is TGTGCCAGCAGTGAGGTATCGCCGGATACGCAGTATTTT. Protein: CASSEVSPDTQYF.

In this sample, this clonotype turned up a few times. A much larger clone lies a single base off, so this may be a read error. The chain recombines TRBV2 with TRBJ2-1, with TRBD2 matching over 9 bases. Germline-derived CDR1 and CDR2 are SNHLY and FYNNEI. The CDR3 extends over 16 amino acids. The junction had 15 bases not matched to a gene; V was cut back by 6 bases and J by 9 bases. The CDR3 sequence is CASRPVASGIIGEQFF. The CDR3 DNA reads as TGTGCCAGCAGGCCCGTGGCTAGCGGGATCATAGGTGAGCAGTTCTTC.

This clonotype was picked up many times. The chain recombines TRBV11-3 with TRBJ2-3; D gene unclear. The germline gives CDR1 SGHNT, CDR2 YENEEA. The CDR3 is made up of 14 amino acids. Trimming removed 6 bases from V and 3 bases from J, with 13 bases in between. CDR3 nucleotide sequence: TGTGCCAGCAGGGATAGCTTTTGGACAGATACGCAGTATTTT. Translated, it gives CASRDSFWTDTQYF. The full variable domain, in which reference TRBV11-3 and TRBJ2-3 provide the parts outside the CDR3, is EAGVVQSPRYKIIEKKQPVAFWCNPISGHNTLYWYLQNLGQGPELLIRYENEEAVDDSQLPKDRFSAERLKGVDSTLKIQPAELGDSAVYLCASRDSFWTDTQYFGPGTRLTVL.

This clonotype was counted at least ten times. V and J are TRBV20-1 and TRBJ2-5; 9 bases line up with TRBD2. There are 13 residues in the CDR3. Germline V gene data show CDR1 as DFQATT and CDR2 as SNEGSKA (reference sequence). Trimming at V came to 7 bases and at J to 4 bases, leaving 7 bases not matched to a gene. CDR3 amino acids: CSVAGGPGETQYF. The CDR3 DNA reads TGCAGTGTTGCGGGAGGGCCGGGAGAGACCCAGTACTTC.

This rearrangement joins TRBV9 to TRBJ1-1; unclear D gene. Germline V gives CDR1 SGDLS, CDR2 YYNGEE. CDR3 length equals 14 residues. V was cut by 7 bases and J by 1 base, with 14 bases left in between. The CDR3 loop reads CASGGGRANTEAFF. In nucleotides, the CDR3 is TGTGCCAGCGGAGGAGGGAGGGCGAACACTGAAGCTTTCTTT.

This clonotype was counted many times. The chain joins TRBV2 to TRBJ2-7, with 8 bases lining up with TRBD1. With 5 bases clipped from V and 6 bases from J, the junction kept 6 bases outside the gene matches. The length of the CDR3 is 13 residues. Germline assignment: CDR1 SNHLY and CDR2 FYNNEI. The CDR3 loop is CASSSDRVGEQYF. The CDR3 region has the DNA TGTGCCAGCAGTTCGGACAGGGTGGGCGAGCAGTACTTC.

This chain links TRBV30 with TRBJ2-2; no definite D call. From germline, CDR1 is GTSNPN and CDR2 SVGIG (reference sequence). This CDR3 contains 13 residues. The germline V and J ends were trimmed by 3 bases and 3 bases, with 8 bases remaining between them. The CDR3 DNA sequence: TGTGCCTGGAGAGGGTCGGACACCGGGGAGCTGTTTTTT. It encodes CAWRGSDTGELFF.

Concerning this clonotype: A much larger clone sits a single nucleotide away, making a read error possible. V usage is TRBV28 and J usage is TRBJ2-5, with a weak D call TRBD1 (6 bases). Germline CDR1 MDHEN, CDR2 SYDVKM. CDR3 length: 16 residues. The CDR3 coding sequence is TGTGCCAGCAGTTTAGGGGGCCCGTTTAGAGGAGAGACCCAGTGCTTC. It translates to CASSLGGPFRGETQCF.

This clonotype was seen many times. This rearrangement joins TRBV12-3 or TRBV12-4 to TRBJ2-5; 7 bases fit TRBD1. The CDR3 sequence is 14 residues long. Unmatched junction bases numbered 6, after V lost 6 bases and J lost 2 bases. This chain's CDR3 is CASRTGTAQETQYF. In nucleotides, the CDR3 is TGTGCCAGCAGGACCGGGACAGCACAAGAGACCCAGTACTTC.

The V and J genes are TRBV20-1 and TRBJ1-2; D is undetermined. Trimming removed 5 bases from V and 5 bases from J, with 12 bases in between. This CDR3 region has 12 residues. CDR1 is DFQATT, CDR2 SNEGSKA, per germline (reference sequence). The CDR3 protein is CSAADGTYGYTF. Written as DNA, the CDR3 is TGCAGTGCTGCGGACGGAACTTATGGCTACACCTTC.

The table lists this clonotype with a few counts. V is TRBV25-1 and J is TRBJ1-2; D remains ambiguous. Trimming cost V 6 bases and J 2 bases, with 10 bases left between them. The CDR3 is 13 residues long. CDR1 is MGHDK and CDR2 is SYGVNS in the germline V gene. CDR3 sequence reads: CASSAPGNYGYTF. The CDR3 DNA reads as TGTGCCAGCAGCGCCCCGGGGAACTATGGCTACACCTTC.

The table lists this clonotype with many counts. The DNA for the CDR3 is TGTGCCAGCAGTTTTCTGTTTTCTTTTTGGGGGGTCACCTACGAGCAGTACTTC. Residues: CASSFLFSFWGVTYEQYF. The J gene is TRBJ2-7, the V gene TRBV28; the D gene is possibly TRBD2 (6 bases). The germline V and J ends were trimmed by 3 bases and 2 bases, with 23 bases remaining between them. The CDR3 extends over 18 amino acids. Germline V gene data show CDR1 as MDHEN and CDR2 as SYDVKM. The whole variable domain, remainder taken from reference TRBV28 and TRBJ2-7, is DVKVTQSSRYLVKRTGEKVFLECVQDMDHENMFWYRQDPGLGLRLIYFSYDVKMKEKGDIPEGYSVSREKKERFSLILESASTNQTSMYLCASSFLFSFWGVTYEQYFGPGTRLTVT.

The sample holds a few counts of this clonotype. The chain couples TRBV19 to TRBJ2-5; maybe TRBD2 (7 bases). The CDR3 runs to 16 residues. Germline lookup yields CDR1 LNHDA and CDR2 SQIVND (reference sequence). Between the trimmed V and J ends, which lost 6 bases and 4 bases, there was a span of 21 bases. The CDR3 reads CASSPPAMRGLETQYF. In DNA form, the CDR3 reads TGTGCCAGTAGCCCTCCCGCGATGCGGGGGCTAGAGACCCAGTACTTC.

The chain has TRBV6-2 or TRBV6-3 and TRBJ2-7; D call uncertain. The ends were cut back, 0 bases at V and 9 bases at J, with 18 bases in the middle. The CDR3 extends over 15 amino acids. Germline loops: CDR1 MNHEY, CDR2 SVGEGT. Written as DNA, the CDR3 is TGTGCCAGCAGTTACTCGACGACGGGCATCCCTGGGCAGTACTTC. This sequence encodes CASSYSTTGIPGQYF.

This clonotype was observed many times. The chain recombines TRBV27 with TRBJ2-7; a weak D match, TRBD2 (5 bases). Trimming removed 1 base from V and 2 bases from J, with 12 bases in between. The CDR3 length is 15 residues. Germline V gene data show CDR1 as MNHEY and CDR2 as SMNVEV (reference sequence). The CDR3 is CASSLYGGRAYEQYF. In nucleotides, the CDR3 is TGTGCCAGCAGTTTATATGGTGGGCGGGCCTACGAGCAGTACTTC.

DNA for the CDR3: TGTGCCAGCAGAACACCGACAGTGTCCGTCTTGTATGGCTACACCTTC. Residues: CASRTPTVSVLYGYTF. The chain employs TRBV2 and TRBJ1-2; D may be TRBD1 (5 bases). Germline loops: CDR1 SNHLY, CDR2 FYNNEI. This CDR3 is built from 16 residues. With 6 bases removed from V and 5 bases from J, the gap between germline ends came to 22 bases.

V gene TRBV5-1 combines with J gene TRBJ1-5; possible D gene TRBD1, 5 bases. The CDR3 is 14 residues long. The germline V gene encodes CDR1 SGHRS and CDR2 YFSETQ. The V and J ends lost 4 bases and 8 bases respectively, with 16 bases between them. The CDR3 region is CASSPGGSGEPQHF. The CDR3 DNA is TGCGCCAGCAGCCCCGGGGGGTCGGGAGAGCCCCAGCATTTT. The variable domain in full, with the rest retrieved from reference TRBV5-1 and TRBJ1-5, is KAGVTQTPRYLIKTRGQQVTLSCSPISGHRSVSWYQQTPGQGLQFLFEYFSETQRNKGNFPGRFSGRQFSNSRSEMNVSTLELGDSALYLCASSPGGSGEPQHFGDGTRLSIL.

The count of this clonotype is one. The V gene is TRBV19, the J gene TRBJ1-3; tentatively, D is TRBD1 (5 bases). Trimming took 8 bases from V and 0 from J, leaving 26 bases between them. CDR3 size: 19 residues. Per germline, CDR1 LNHDA and CDR2 SQIVND (reference sequence). In nucleotides, the CDR3 is TGTGCCAGTGCCCCATCGGACACCCGCCCCGACCACTCTGGAAACACCATATATTTT. Translating gives CASAPSDTRPDHSGNTIYF.

The chain combines TRBV4-1 with TRBJ2-7, with 11 bases fitting TRBD2. V shed 0 bases, J shed 2 bases, and the junction held 3 bases outside the gene matches. CDR1 is MGHRA and CDR2 is YSYEKL in the germline V gene. The CDR3 totals 16 residues. The CDR3 region is CASSQETSGKTYEQYF. The CDR3 nucleotides read TGCGCCAGCAGCCAAGAGACTAGCGGGAAAACCTACGAGCAGTACTTC.